Sequencing of this T cell receptor (beta chain) was carried out in a study of beta chain features in type 1 diabetes. The V end lost 4 bases, the J end lost 3 bases, and 16 bases lay between the germline ends. The CDR3 is 15 amino acids. Germline assignment: CDR1 SEHNR and CDR2 FQNEAQ (reference sequence). To note about this clone: Its antigen is unknown.

On average, the one heparinised blood draw given by each donor was approximately 120 mL. Sequencing targeted expressed TCRB transcripts, as all isolated RNA had been reverse transcribed. The data were produced by immunoSEQ multiplex PCR, yet TCRdb's version contains in-frame clones alone and is incomplete. This table has around 450,000 clones, 10% to 12% appearing once. Study-wide results and limits: Type 1 diabetes patients had fewer VDJ junction insertions and more deletions.

This TCR was recovered from a woman younger than 30 in good health. Sequenced sample: naive CD4+ T cells from blood. The chain couples TRBV7-9 to TRBJ2-7; D remains ambiguous. The DNA of the CDR3 is TGTGCCAGCAGCTCCTCTCTGGATCTACGCTACGAGCAGTACTTC. Encoded protein: CASSSSLDLRYEQYF.